The entry below gives a single T cell receptor (beta chain) sequence along with its context. These data originate in a study of shared clonotypes between healthy human individuals. Study background: CD8 memory received one plate per donor, CD8 naive two, CD4 memory three and CD4 naive three.

Generated by immunoSEQ multiplex PCR, the TCRdb table keeps only in-frame clones and is missing some. The sample has 1.5 million to 1.9 million clones; 98% are singletons. Germline V CDR1 and CDR2: MNHEY, SMNVEV (reference sequence). The CDR3 is 15 amino acids. V shed 3 bases and J 3 bases; nucleotides not matched to a gene: 2. Sequencing was carried out using naive CD4+ T cells sorted from blood. This sample's subset: CD45RA+ positively selected. This clonotype was sampled from a young man in good health. The rearrangement links TRBV27 to TRBJ2-7, with TRBD2 matching 13 bases. As DNA, the CDR3 is TGTGCCAGCAGTTTTACTAGCGGGAGGGACTACGAGCAGTACTTC. Amino acids: CASSFTSGRDYEQYF.